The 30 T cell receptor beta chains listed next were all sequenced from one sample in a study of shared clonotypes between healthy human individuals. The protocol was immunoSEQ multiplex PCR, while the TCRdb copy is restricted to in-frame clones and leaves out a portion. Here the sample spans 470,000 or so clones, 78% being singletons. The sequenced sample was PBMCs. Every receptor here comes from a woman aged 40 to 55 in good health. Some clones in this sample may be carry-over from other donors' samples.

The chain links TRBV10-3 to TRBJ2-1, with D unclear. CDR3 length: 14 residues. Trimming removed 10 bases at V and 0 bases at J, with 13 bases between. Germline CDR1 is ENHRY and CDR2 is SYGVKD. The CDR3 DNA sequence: TGTGCCACGATTACCTCCCCCTCCTACAATGAGCAGTTCTTC. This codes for CATITSPSYNEQFF.

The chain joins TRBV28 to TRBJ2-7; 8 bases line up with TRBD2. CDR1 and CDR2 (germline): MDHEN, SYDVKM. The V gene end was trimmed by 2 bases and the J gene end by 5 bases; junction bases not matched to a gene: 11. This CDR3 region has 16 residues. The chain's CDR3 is CASSLSREGSRNEQYF. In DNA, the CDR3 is TGTGCCAGCAGTTTAAGTCGGGAGGGCAGTCGTAACGAGCAGTACTTC.

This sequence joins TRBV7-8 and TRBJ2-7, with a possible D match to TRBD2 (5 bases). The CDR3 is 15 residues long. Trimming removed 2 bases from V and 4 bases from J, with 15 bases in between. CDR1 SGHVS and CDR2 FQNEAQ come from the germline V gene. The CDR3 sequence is CASSLRPGGGYEQYF. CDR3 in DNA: TGTGCCAGCAGCTTACGCCCGGGTGGAGGTTACGAGCAGTACTTC.

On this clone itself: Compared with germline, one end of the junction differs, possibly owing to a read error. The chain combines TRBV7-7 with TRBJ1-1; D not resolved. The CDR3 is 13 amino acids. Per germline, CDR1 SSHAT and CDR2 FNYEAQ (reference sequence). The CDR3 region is CASSLAWGTEAFF. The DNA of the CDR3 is TGTGCTAGCAGCTTAGCCTGGGGAACTGAAGCTTTCTTT.

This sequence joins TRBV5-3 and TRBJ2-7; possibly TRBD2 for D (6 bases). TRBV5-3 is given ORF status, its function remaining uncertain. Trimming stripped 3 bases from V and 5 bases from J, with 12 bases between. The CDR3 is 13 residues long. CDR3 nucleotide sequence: TGTGCCAGAAGCTGGGACTTGGTGCACGAGCAGTACTTC. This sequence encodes CARSWDLVHEQYF.

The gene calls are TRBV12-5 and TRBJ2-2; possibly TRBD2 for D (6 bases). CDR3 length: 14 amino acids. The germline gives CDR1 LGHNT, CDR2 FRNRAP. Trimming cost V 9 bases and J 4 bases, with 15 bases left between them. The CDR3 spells CASRRGEGTGELFF. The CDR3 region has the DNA TGTGCTAGCCGGCGGGGAGAGGGCACCGGGGAGCTGTTTTTT.

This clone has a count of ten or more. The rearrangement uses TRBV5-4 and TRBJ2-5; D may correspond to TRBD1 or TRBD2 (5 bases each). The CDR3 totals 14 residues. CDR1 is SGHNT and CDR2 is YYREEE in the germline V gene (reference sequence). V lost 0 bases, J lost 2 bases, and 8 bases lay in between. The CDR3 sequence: CASSLGGVQETQYF. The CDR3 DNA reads TGTGCCAGCAGCTTGGGAGGGGTACAAGAGACCCAGTACTTC.

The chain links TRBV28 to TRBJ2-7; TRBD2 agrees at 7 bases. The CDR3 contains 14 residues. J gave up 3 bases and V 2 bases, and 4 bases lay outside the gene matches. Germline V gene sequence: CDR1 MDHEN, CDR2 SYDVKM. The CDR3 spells CASSLGGSNYEQYF. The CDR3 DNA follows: TGTGCCAGCAGTTTAGGCGGGAGTAACTACGAGCAGTACTTC.

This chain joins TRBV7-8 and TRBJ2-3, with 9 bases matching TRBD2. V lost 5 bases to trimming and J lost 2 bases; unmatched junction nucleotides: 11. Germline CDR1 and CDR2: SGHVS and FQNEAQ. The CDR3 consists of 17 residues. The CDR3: CASSPTRTSAYTDTQYF. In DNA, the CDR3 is TGTGCCAGCAGCCCAACAAGGACTAGCGCATACACAGATACGCAGTATTTT. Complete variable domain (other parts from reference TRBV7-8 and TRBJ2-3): GAGVSQSPRYKVAKRGQDVALRCDPISGHVSLFWYQQALGQGPEFLTYFQNEAQLDKSGLPSDRFFAERPEGSVSTLKIQRTQQEDSAVYLCASSPTRTSAYTDTQYFGPGTRLTVL.

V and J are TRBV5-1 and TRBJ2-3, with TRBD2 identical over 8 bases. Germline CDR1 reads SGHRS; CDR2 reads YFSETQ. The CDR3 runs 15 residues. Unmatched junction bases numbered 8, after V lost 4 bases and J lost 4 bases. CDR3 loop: CASSPTGTSSDTQYF. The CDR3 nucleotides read TGCGCCAGCAGCCCCACCGGGACTAGTTCAGATACGCAGTATTTT. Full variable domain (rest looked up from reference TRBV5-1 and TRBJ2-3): KAGVTQTPRYLIKTRGQQVTLSCSPISGHRSVSWYQQTPGQGLQFLFEYFSETQRNKGNFPGRFSGRQFSNSRSEMNVSTLELGDSALYLCASSPTGTSSDTQYFGPGTRLTVL.

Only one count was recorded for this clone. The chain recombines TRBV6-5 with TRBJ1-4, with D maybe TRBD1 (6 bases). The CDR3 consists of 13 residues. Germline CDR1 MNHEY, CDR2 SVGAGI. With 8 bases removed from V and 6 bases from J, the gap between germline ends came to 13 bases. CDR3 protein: CASGRGLYEKLFF. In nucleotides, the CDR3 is TGTGCCAGCGGGCGGGGGCTGTATGAAAAACTGTTTTTT.

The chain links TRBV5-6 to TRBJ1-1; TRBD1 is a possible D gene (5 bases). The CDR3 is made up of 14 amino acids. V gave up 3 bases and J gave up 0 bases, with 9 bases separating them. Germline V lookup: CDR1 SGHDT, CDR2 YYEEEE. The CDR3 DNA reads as TGTGCCAGCAGCTGGGGGATATTGAACACTGAAGCTTTCTTT. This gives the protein CASSWGILNTEAFF.

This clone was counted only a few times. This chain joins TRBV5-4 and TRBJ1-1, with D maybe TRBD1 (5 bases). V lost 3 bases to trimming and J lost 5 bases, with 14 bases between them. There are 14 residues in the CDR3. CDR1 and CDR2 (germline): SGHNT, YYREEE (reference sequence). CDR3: CASSSATVRTEAFF. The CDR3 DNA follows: TGTGCCAGCAGCTCGGCGACAGTGAGGACTGAAGCTTTCTTT.

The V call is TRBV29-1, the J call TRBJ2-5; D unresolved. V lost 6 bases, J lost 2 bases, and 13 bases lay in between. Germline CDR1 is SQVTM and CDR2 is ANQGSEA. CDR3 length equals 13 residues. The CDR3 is CSVSPWGQETQYF. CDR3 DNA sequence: TGCAGCGTCTCCCCTTGGGGACAAGAGACCCAGTACTTC.

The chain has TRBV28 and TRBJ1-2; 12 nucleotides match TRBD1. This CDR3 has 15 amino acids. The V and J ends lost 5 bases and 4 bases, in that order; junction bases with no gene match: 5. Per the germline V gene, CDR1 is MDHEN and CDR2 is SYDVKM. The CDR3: CASSGGTGGIYGYTF. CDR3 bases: TGTGCCAGCAGTGGGGGGACAGGGGGCATCTATGGCTACACCTTC.

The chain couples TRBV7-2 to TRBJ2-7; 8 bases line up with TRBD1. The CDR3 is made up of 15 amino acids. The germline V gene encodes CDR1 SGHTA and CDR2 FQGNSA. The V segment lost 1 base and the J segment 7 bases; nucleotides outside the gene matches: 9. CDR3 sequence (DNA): TGTGCCAGCAGCTTAGTCGCTCAGGGGGCGCGTGAGCAGTACTTC. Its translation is CASSLVAQGAREQYF. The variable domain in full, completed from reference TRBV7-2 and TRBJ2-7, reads GAGVSQSPSNKVTEKGKDVELRCDPISGHTALYWYRQSLGQGLEFLIYFQGNSAPDKSGLPSDRFSAERTGGSVSTLTIQRTQQEDSAVYLCASSLVAQGAREQYFGPGTRLTVT.

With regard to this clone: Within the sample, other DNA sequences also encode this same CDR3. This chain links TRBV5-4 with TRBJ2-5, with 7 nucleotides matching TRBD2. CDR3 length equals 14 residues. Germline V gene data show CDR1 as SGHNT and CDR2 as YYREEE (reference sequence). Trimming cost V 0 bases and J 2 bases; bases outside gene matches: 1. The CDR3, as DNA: TGTGCCAGCAGCTTGGGTAGCGGGCAAGAGACCCAGTACTTC. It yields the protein CASSLGSGQETQYF. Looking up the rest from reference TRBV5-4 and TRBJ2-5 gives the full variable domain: ETGVTQSPTHLIKTRGQQVTLRCSSQSGHNTVSWYQQALGQGPQFIFQYYREEENGRGNFPPRFSGLQFPNYSSELNVNALELDDSALYLCASSLGSGQETQYFGPGTRLLVL.

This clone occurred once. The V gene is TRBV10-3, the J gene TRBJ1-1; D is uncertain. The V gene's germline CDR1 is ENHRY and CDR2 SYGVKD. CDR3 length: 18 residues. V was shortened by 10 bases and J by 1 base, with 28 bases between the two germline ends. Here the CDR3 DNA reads TGTGCCACCTTGAACGGAAGGTCCCTTGACCCAGAGAACACTGAAGCTTTCTTT. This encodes CATLNGRSLDPENTEAFF.

The CDR3 DNA follows: TGTGCCAGCAGCTTCAGTCTAGCGGGCGCCAGCACAGATACGCAGTATTTT. Amino acids: CASSFSLAGASTDTQYF. The chain joins TRBV7-8 to TRBJ2-3; 8 positions agree with TRBD2. The V gene end was trimmed by 3 bases and the J gene end by 0 bases; junction bases not matched to a gene: 8. The CDR3 sequence is 17 residues long. CDR1 and CDR2 (germline): SGHVS, FQNEAQ.

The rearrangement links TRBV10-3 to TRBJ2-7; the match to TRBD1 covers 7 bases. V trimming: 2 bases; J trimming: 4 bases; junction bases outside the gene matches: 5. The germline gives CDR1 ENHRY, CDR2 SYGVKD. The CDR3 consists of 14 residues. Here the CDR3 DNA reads TGTGCCATCAGTGAGGAATGGGACAGTTACGAGCAGTACTTC. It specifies CAISEEWDSYEQYF.

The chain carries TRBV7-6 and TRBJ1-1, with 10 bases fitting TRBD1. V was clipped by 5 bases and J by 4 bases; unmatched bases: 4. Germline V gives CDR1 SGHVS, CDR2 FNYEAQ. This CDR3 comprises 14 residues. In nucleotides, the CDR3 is TGTGCCAGCAGCGTTGGGACAGGGGTCACTGAAGCTTTCTTT. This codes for CASSVGTGVTEAFF.

The CDR3 reads CASSYEETQYF. DNA of the CDR3: TGCGCCAGCAGTTATGAAGAGACCCAGTACTTC. The J gene is TRBJ2-5, the V gene TRBV5-1; D unclear. The germline V and J ends were trimmed by 5 bases and 3 bases, with 5 bases remaining between them. Germline V CDR1 and CDR2: SGHRS, YFSETQ. The CDR3 length is 11 residues.

The CDR3 sequence: CASSRSQVSYEQYF. CDR3 DNA: TGTGCCAGCAGCCGATCACAGGTATCGTACGAGCAGTACTTC. The chain has TRBV7-8 and TRBJ2-7, with TRBD1 as a possible D gene (5 bases). CDR3 length equals 14 residues. The ends were cut back, 5 bases at V and 4 bases at J, with 15 bases in the middle. CDR1 and CDR2 (germline): SGHVS, FQNEAQ.

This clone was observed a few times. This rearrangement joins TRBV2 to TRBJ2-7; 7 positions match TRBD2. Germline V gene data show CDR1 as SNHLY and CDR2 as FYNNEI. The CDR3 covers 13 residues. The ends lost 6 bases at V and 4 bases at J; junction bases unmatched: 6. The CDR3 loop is CASRGTTGYEQYF. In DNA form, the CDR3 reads TGTGCCAGCAGGGGGACTACTGGTTACGAGCAGTACTTC.

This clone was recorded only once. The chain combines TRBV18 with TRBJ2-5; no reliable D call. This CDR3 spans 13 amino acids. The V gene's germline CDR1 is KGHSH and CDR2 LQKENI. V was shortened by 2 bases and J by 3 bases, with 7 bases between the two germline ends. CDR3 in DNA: TGTGCCAGCTCACCAAACTTGAAAGAGACCCAGTACTTC. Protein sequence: CASSPNLKETQYF.

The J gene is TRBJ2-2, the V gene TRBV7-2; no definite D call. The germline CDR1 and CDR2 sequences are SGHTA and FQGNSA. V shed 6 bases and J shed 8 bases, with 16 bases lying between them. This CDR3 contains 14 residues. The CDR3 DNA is TGTGCCAGCAGACCACCGGCTCTGGGGGGGGAGCTGTTTTTT. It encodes CASRPPALGGELFF.

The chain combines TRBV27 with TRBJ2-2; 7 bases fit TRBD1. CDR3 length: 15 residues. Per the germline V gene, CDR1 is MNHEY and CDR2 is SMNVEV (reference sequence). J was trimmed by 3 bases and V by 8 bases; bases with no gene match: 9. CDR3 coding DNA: TGTGCCAGCCGAATAGGGGGCGCCGACACCGGGGAGCTGTTTTTT. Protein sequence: CASRIGGADTGELFF.

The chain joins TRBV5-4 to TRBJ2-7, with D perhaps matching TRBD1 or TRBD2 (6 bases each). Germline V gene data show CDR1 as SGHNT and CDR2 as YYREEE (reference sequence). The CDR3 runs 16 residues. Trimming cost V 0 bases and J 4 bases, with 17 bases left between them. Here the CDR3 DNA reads TGTGCCAGCAGCTTGGAGGGCCTAGGGGGGCCATACGAGCAGTACTTC. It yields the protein CASSLEGLGGPYEQYF.

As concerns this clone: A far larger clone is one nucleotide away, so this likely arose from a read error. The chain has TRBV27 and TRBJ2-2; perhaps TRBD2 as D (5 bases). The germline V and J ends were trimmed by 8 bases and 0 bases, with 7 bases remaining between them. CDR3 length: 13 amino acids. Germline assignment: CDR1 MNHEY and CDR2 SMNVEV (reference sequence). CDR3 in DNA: TGTGCCAGCCGGGGATCGAACACCGGGGAGCTGTTTTTT. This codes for CASRGSNTGELFF.

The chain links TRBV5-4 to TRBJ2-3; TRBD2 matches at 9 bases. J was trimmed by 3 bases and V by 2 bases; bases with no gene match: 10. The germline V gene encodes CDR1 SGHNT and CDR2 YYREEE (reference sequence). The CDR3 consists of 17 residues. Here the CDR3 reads CASSFGGRAGLTDTQYF. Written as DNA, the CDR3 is TGTGCCAGCAGCTTTGGCGGGAGGGCCGGACTTACAGATACGCAGTATTTT.